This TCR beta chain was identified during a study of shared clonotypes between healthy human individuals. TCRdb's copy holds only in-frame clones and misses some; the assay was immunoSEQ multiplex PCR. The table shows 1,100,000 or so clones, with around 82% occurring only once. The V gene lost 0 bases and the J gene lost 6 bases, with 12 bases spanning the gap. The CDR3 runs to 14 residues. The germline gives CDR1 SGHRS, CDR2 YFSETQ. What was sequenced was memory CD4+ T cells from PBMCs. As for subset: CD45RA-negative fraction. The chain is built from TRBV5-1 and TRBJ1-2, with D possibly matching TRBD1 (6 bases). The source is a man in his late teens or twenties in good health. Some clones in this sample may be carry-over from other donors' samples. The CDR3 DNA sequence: TGCGCCAGCAGCTTGGGAGGCCCAGGGGATGGCTACACCTTC. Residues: CASSLGGPGDGYTF. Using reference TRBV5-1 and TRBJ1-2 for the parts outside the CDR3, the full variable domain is KAGVTQTPRYLIKTRGQQVTLSCSPISGHRSVSWYQQTPGQGLQFLFEYFSETQRNKGNFPGRFSGRQFSNSRSEMNVSTLELGDSALYLCASSLGGPGDGYTFGSGTRLTVV.